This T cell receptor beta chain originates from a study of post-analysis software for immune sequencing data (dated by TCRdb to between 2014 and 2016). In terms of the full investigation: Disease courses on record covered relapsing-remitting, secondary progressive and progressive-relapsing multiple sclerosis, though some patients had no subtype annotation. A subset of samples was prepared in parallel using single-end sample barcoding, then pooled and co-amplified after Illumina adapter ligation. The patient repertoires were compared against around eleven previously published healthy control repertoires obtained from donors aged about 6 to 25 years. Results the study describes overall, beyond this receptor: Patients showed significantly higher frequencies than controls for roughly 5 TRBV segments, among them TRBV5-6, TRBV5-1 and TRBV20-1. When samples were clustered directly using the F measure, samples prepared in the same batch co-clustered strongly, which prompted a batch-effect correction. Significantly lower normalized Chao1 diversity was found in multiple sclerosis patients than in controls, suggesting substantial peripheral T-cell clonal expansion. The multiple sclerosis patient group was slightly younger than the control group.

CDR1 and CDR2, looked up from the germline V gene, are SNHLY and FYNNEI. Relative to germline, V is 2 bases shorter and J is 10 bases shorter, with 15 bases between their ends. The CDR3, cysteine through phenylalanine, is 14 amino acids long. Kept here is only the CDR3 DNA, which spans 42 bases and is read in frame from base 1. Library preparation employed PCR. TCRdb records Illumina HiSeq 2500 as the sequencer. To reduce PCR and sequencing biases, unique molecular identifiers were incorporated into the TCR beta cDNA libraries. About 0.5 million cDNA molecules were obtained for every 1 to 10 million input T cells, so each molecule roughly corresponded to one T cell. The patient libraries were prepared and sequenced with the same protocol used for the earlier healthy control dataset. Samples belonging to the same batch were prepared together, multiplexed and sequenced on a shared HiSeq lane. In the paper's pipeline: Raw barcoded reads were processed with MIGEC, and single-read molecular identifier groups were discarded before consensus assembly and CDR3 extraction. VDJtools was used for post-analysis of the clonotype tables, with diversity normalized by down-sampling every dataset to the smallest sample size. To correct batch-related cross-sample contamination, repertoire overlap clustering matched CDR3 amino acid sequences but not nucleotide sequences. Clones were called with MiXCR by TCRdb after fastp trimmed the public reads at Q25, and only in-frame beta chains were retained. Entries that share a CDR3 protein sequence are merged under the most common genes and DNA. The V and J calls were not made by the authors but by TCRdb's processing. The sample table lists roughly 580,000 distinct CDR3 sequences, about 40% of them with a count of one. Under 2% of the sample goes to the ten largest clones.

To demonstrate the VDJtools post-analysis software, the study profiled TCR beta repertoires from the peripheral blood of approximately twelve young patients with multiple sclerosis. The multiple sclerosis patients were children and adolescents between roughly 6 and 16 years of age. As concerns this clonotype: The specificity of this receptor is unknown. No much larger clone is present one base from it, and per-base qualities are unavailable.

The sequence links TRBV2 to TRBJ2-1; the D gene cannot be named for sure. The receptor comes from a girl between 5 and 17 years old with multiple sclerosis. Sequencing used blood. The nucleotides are TGTGCCAGCAGTGAATATTACGAAATGGGAGAGCAGTTCTTC. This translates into CASSEYYEMGEQFF.